This TCR beta chain was sequenced for a study of T cell responses to AZD1222 COVID-19 vaccine. At the level of the study: Analyses pooled second doses at about 4 or about 12 weeks. Study-wide results and limits: Just 5 or 6 AZD1222 recipients tested seropositive at baseline.

Sequenced by immunoSEQ multiplex PCR; TCRdb stores in-frame clones only, minus some. Counted here are more than 95,000 clones, over 80% occurring once; the ten biggest clones make up approximately 9%. Comment on this clone: What it recognizes is unknown.

CDR1 is SGHRS, CDR2 YFSETQ, per germline. The length of the CDR3 is 14 residues. Trimming removed 4 bases from V and 6 bases from J, with 14 bases in between. This sequence was found in an adult in good health. The chain carries TRBV5-1 and TRBJ2-1; no reliable D call. Specimen: peripheral blood, collected on day 0 of AZD1222 vaccination. CDR3 sequence: CASSQTSQINEQFF. The CDR3 nucleotides read TGCGCCAGCAGCCAAACCTCACAGATCAATGAGCAGTTCTTC.